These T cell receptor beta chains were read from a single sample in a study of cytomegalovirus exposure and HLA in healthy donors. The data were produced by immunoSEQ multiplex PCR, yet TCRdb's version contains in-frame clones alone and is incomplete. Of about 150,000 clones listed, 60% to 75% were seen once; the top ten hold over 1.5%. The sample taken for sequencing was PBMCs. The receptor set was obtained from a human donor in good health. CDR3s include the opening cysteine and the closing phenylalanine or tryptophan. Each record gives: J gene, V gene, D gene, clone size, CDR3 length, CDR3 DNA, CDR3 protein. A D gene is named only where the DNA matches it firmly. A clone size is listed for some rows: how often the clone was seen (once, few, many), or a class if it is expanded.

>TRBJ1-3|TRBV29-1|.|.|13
TGCAGCGTTGGGGAGGGCTCTGGAAACACCATATATTTT
CSVGEGSGNTIYF
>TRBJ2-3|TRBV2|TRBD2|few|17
TGTGCCAGCAAAATAATCCGGGGAGGGATCGGCACAGATACGCAGTATTTT
CASKIIRGGIGTDTQYF
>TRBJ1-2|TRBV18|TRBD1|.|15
TGTGCCAGCTCACCAGGGACAGGGGTTAACTATGGCTACACCTTC
CASSPGTGVNYGYTF
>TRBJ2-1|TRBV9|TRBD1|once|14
TGTGCCAGCAGCGTAGTAGAGACAGGGTTCGGGCAGTTCTTC
CASSVVETGFGQFF
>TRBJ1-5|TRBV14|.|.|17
TGTGCCAGCAGCCAAGGTGTTGGGAGGGTCAGCAATCAGCCCCAGCATTTT
CASSQGVGRVSNQPQHF
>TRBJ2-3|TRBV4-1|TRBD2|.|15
TGCGCCAGCAGTGGGGTAGCGGGAGTTGGAGATACGCAGTATTTT
CASSGVAGVGDTQYF
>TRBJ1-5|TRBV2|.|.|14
TGTGCCAGCAGAAGAGAATTGGGCAATCAGCCCCAGCATTTT
CASRRELGNQPQHF
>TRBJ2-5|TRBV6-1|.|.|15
TGTGCCAGCAGTGAAAGGGGCCCCGGGGGAGAGACCCAGTACTTC
CASSERGPGGETQYF
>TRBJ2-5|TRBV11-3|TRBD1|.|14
TGTGCCAGCAGCCGGGACAGCCACCAAGAGACCCAGTACTTC
CASSRDSHQETQYF
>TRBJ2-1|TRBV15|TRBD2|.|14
TGTGCCACCACCTGGACTAGCGGGACCAATGAGCAGTTCTTC
CATTWTSGTNEQFF
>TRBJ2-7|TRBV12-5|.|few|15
TGTGCTAGTGGTTTGGGTCTAGCGAGGTCCTACGAGCAGTACTTC
CASGLGLARSYEQYF
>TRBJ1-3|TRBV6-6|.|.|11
TGTGCCGCCTCGGGAGGAAACACCATATATTTT
CAASGGNTIYF
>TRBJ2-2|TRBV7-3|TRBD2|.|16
TGTGCCAGCAGTCACCTAGCGGGCGCGAACACCGGGGAGCTGTTTTTT
CASSHLAGANTGELFF
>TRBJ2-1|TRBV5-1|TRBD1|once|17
TGCGCCAGCAGCGCCCTAGGAGACAGGGCTGCCTACAATGAGCAGTTCTTC
CASSALGDRAAYNEQFF
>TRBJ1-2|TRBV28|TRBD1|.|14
TGTGCCAGCACCGAGGGACAGGGGGACTTTGGCTACACCTTC
CASTEGQGDFGYTF
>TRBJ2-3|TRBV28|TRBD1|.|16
TGTGCCAGCAGTTCGAGGGGGACAGGGGAGGCAGATACGCAGTATTTT
CASSSRGTGEADTQYF
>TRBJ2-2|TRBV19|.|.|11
TGTGCCAGTAGTGTTCTCGGGGAGCTGTTTTTT
CASSVLGELFF
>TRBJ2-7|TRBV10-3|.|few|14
TGTGCCATCAGTGAGCCGGCGGGCCCCTACGAGCAGTACTTC
CAISEPAGPYEQYF
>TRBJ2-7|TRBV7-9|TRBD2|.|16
TGTGCCAGCAGTCCCCCCCTAGCGGGCAACCTCTACGAGCAGTACTTC
CASSPPLAGNLYEQYF
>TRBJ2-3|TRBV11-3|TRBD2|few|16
TGTGCCAGCAGCCCGGGGACTAGCGGATACACAGATACGCAGTATTTT
CASSPGTSGYTDTQYF
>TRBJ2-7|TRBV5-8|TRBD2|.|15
TGTGCCAGCAGCTTGGCCCGGGCGGGAGAGGTTGAGCAGTACTTC
CASSLARAGEVEQYF
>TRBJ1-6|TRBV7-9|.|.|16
TGTGCCAGCAGCTTAGGAGTCGGGGGGCCGAATTCACCCCTCCACTTT
CASSLGVGGPNSPLHF
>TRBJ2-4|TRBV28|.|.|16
TGTGCCAGCAGTTCCAACAGCCTGCTAGCCAAAAACATTCAGTACTTC
CASSSNSLLAKNIQYF
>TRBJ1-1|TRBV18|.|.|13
TGTGCCAGCTCACAAGACAGGAACACTGAAGCTTTCTTT
CASSQDRNTEAFF
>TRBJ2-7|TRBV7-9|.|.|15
TGTGCCAGCAGCCATCCATCACAGGGTTTCCACGAGCAGTACTTC
CASSHPSQGFHEQYF
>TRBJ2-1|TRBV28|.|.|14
TGTGCCAGCAGTTATGGAGGGGTGGGCAATGAGCAGTTCTTC
CASSYGGVGNEQFF
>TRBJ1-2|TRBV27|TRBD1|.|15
TGTGCCAGCAGTTCCACCGGACAGGGGGCGTCTGGCTACACCTTC
CASSSTGQGASGYTF
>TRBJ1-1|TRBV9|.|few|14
TGTGCCAGCAGCGTAGCCAGGGCCAACACTGAAGCTTTCTTT
CASSVARANTEAFF
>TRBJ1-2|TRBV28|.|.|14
TGTGCCAGCAGACCGAGGGAGGGCCCGGGCGGCTACACCTTC
CASRPREGPGGYTF
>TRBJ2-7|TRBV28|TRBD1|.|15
TGTGCCAGCAGCTCTCCCGGGACAGGGGGCGACGAGCAGTACTTC
CASSSPGTGGDEQYF
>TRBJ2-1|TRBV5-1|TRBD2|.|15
TGCGCCAGCAGTCGTAGCGGGGAGCCCTACAATGAGCAGTTCTTC
CASSRSGEPYNEQFF
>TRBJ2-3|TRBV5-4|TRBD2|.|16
TGTGCCAGCAGTGATGGGGGGGGGACTTACACAGATACGCAGTATTTT
CASSDGGGTYTDTQYF
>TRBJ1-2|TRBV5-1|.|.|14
TGCGCCAGCAGCCCGTCGGGTCAAAACTATGGCTACACCTTC
CASSPSGQNYGYTF
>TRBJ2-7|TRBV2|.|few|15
TGTGCCAGCAGGGGACACGGACTAGGACCCTACGAGCAGTACTTC
CASRGHGLGPYEQYF
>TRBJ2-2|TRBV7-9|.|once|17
TGTGCCAGCAGCCCCCCCCTGAGGGATCGTCGGACCGGGGAGCTGTTTTTT
CASSPPLRDRRTGELFF
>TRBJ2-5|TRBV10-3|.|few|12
TGTGCCACGCAGGGGCCGGGGGAGACCCAGTACTTC
CATQGPGETQYF
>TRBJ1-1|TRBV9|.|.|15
TGTGCCAGCAGCGGTGGACAGAGAGTTGTCTCTGAAGCTTTCTTT
CASSGGQRVVSEAFF
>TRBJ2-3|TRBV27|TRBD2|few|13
TGTGCCAGCTCTTCCCAGGGGAGCGGGAGACAGTATTTT
CASSSQGSGRQYF
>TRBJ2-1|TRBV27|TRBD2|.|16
TGTGCCAGCAGTCTTAGCGGGAGGGCCGCCTACAATGAGCAGTTCTTC
CASSLSGRAAYNEQFF
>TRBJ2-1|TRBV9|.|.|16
TGTGCCAGCAGCGTAGAGGTCGGACTTTCCTACAATGAGCAGTTCTTC
CASSVEVGLSYNEQFF
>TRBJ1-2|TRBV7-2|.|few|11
TGTGCCAGCAGCGGACTATGGGGCTACACCTTC
CASSGLWGYTF
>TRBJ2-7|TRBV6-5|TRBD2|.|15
TGTGCCAGCAGCTACGGGGCTAGCGGGAGCTACGAGCAGTACTTC
CASSYGASGSYEQYF
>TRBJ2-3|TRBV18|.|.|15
TGTGCCAGCTCACCATCAGGTGATAGCACAGATACGCAGTATTTT
CASSPSGDSTDTQYF
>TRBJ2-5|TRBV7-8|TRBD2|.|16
TGTGCCAGCAGCTTACCACGGGAGGTGCCTCAAGAGACCCAGTACTTC
CASSLPREVPQETQYF
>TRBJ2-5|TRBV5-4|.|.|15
TGTGCCAGCAGCTTGGTGAGTGGGCCTCAAGAGACCCAGTACTTC
CASSLVSGPQETQYF
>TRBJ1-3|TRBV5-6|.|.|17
TGTGCCAGCAGCTTAAGATCCTCGCGGGGATCTGGAAACACCATATATTTT
CASSLRSSRGSGNTIYF
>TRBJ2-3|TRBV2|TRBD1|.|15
TGTGCCAGCAGTGAAGCGACAGGGGCGGGAGATACGCAGTATTTT
CASSEATGAGDTQYF
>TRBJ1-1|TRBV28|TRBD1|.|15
TGTGCCAGCAGCTCCGAGGGGGCTCGGAACACTGAAGCTTTCTTT
CASSSEGARNTEAFF
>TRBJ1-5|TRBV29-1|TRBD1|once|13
TGCAGCGTCGGACAGGGCGGCAATCAGCCCCAGCATTTT
CSVGQGGNQPQHF
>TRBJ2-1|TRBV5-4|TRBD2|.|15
TGTGCCAGCAGCTTTACTAGCGGGTGGGACAATGAGCAGTTCTTC
CASSFTSGWDNEQFF
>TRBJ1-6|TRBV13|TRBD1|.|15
TGTGCCAGCAGCACTTCAGGGGGTGGTAATTCACCCCTCCACTTT
CASSTSGGGNSPLHF
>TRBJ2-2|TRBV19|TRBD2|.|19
TGTGCCAGTAGCAAGAACTGGGCGGGAGTAGACGGCTTCGCCGGGGAGCTGTTTTTT
CASSKNWAGVDGFAGELFF
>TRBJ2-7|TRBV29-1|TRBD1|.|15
TGCAGCGCGTCTCGAACCGGGACAGCACACTACGAGCAGTACTTC
CSASRTGTAHYEQYF
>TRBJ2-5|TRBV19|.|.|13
TGTGCCAGTAGTCCCGGGAGCGGAGAGACCCAGTACTTC
CASSPGSGETQYF
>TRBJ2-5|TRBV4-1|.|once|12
TGCGCCAGCAGCCAAGATAAAGAGACCCAGTACTTC
CASSQDKETQYF
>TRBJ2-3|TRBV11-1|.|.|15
TGTGCCAGCAGCCTCAGGGTTAAGGGCACAGATACGCAGTATTTT
CASSLRVKGTDTQYF
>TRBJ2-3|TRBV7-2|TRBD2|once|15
TGTGCCAGCAGCGCAGCGGGAGCGCGCACAGATACGCAGTATTTT
CASSAAGARTDTQYF
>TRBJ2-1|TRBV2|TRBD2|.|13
TGTGCCAGCAGTATAGCGGGAGAGGTTGAGCAGTTCTTC
CASSIAGEVEQFF